The 8 T cell receptor beta chains reported below all come from one sample, sequenced in a study of blood T cell repertoires in COVID-19. Data came from immunoSEQ multiplex PCR; TCRdb stores just in-frame clones and leaves some out. This table has about 170,000 clones, 80% to 85% appearing once. The sequenced sample consisted of peripheral blood. The origin of the receptors is a human donor with acute or convalescent COVID-19. The donor label of this sample is uncertain.

The rearrangement uses TRBV25-1 and TRBJ1-6, with 10 bases matching TRBD1. Germline V lookup: CDR1 MGHDK, CDR2 SYGVNS. V trimming: 4 bases; J trimming: 10 bases; junction bases outside the gene matches: 7. The CDR3 has 15 residues. The CDR3 coding sequence is TGTGCCAGCAGTGGGGGGGGACAGGGGTCATCACCCCTCCACTTT. Its protein product is CASSGGGQGSSPLHF.

This chain uses TRBV11-3 with TRBJ2-1, with 9 bases that match TRBD2. Losses at the gene ends were 1 base for V and 9 bases for J; bases not matched to a gene: 10. Germline V gene data show CDR1 as SGHNT and CDR2 as YENEEA. The CDR3 sequence is 16 residues long. CDR3 protein: CASSLVGGGAFAEQFF. Here the CDR3 DNA reads TGTGCCAGCAGCTTAGTCGGCGGGGGGGCCTTTGCTGAGCAGTTCTTC.

This clone was observed once. The chain employs TRBV20-1 and TRBJ2-1, with D perhaps matching TRBD2 (7 bases). The V and J ends lost 3 bases and 2 bases respectively, with 17 bases between them. The CDR3 has 16 residues. Germline V lookup: CDR1 DFQATT, CDR2 SNEGSKA (reference sequence). CDR3 protein: CSASGGRDITYNEQFF. CDR3 nucleotides: TGCAGTGCTAGTGGAGGGAGGGACATCACCTACAATGAGCAGTTCTTC.

The V and J genes are TRBV7-9 and TRBJ2-7, with TRBD2 matching 12 bases. Trimming removed 6 bases from V and 0 bases from J; junction bases left unmatched: 6. This CDR3 has 16 amino acids. Germline lookup yields CDR1 SEHNR and CDR2 FQNEAQ (reference sequence). CDR3 nucleotide sequence: TGTGCCAGCAGACCGGGACTAGCGGGCCTCTCCTACGAGCAGTACTTC. As protein: CASRPGLAGLSYEQYF.

This clone was picked up a small number of times. The V gene is TRBV11-2, the J gene TRBJ2-1, with 8 bases fitting TRBD2. This CDR3 contains 15 residues. J gave up 2 bases and V 6 bases, and 6 bases lay outside the gene matches. Germline CDR1 is SGHAT and CDR2 is FQNNGV. This CDR3 reads CASSPLAGTYNEQFF. The CDR3 nucleotides are TGTGCCAGCAGTCCCTTAGCGGGGACCTACAATGAGCAGTTCTTC.

The chain is built from TRBV7-9 and TRBJ1-3, with D perhaps matching TRBD1 (6 bases). V dropped 3 bases and J dropped 3 bases, with 9 bases sitting between them. Germline V gene data show CDR1 as SEHNR and CDR2 as FQNEAQ (reference sequence). The CDR3 extends over 14 amino acids. This CDR3 is CASSLNRDGNTIYF. CDR3 sequence (DNA): TGTGCCAGCAGCTTGAACAGGGATGGAAACACCATATATTTT.

The gene calls are TRBV15 and TRBJ1-4, with TRBD1 identical over 10 bases. The V gene end was trimmed by 3 bases and the J gene end by 7 bases; junction bases not matched to a gene: 8. Germline values: CDR1 LNHNV, CDR2 YYDKDF (reference sequence). This CDR3 region has 16 residues. The CDR3 is CATSSVVGQGGEKLFF. DNA of the CDR3: TGTGCCACCAGCAGCGTCGTAGGACAGGGGGGTGAAAAACTGTTTTTT.

The chain uses TRBV12-3 or TRBV12-4 and TRBJ1-1; D gene unclear. The CDR3 is 13 residues long. V lost 4 bases and J lost 2, with 8 bases in between. CDR3 sequence (DNA): TGTGCCAGCAGTTGGACTGCAAACACTGAAGCTTTCTTT. Amino acids: CASSWTANTEAFF.